The 20 T cell receptor beta chains listed next were all sequenced from one sample in a study of T cell clusters in autoimmune cytopenias. Some 38,000 genome equivalents of blood DNA were amplified for TRB. TRB was amplified by touch-down multiplex PCR, primer pools A and B combined. From the multiplex PCR reads, TCRdb lists one entry per CDR3 protein and no DNA. This sample's clone table lists some 3,000 distinct CDR3 sequences. The source material was peripheral blood. Receptors were obtained from a human donor with an autoimmune cytopenia or autoimmune hepatitis (not recorded which).

This clonotype is called medium-sized based on its frequency. The chain carries TRBV12-3 or TRBV12-4 and TRBJ2-5. CDR3 length: 14 amino acids. The CDR3: CASSFLGYQETQYF.

The CDR3 sequence is CASSLRQGYTGELFF. The gene calls are TRBV19 and TRBJ2-2; absent DNA, TCRdb's TRBD1 call cannot be checked. The V gene's germline CDR1 is LNHDA and CDR2 SQIVND (reference sequence). This CDR3 region has 15 residues.

This clonotype registers medium-sized by frequency. The chain carries TRBV27 and TRBJ1-5; TCRdb lists TRBD1, though no DNA is available to test this call. The CDR3 runs 17 residues. Looked up from germline, CDR1 is MNHEY and CDR2 is SMNVEV (reference sequence). The chain's CDR3 is CASSPRQGVVSNQPQHF.

This chain joins TRBV30 and TRBJ2-5; TCRdb reports TRBD2, a call that lacks DNA to check it against. Germline V CDR1 and CDR2: GTSNPN, SVGIG (reference sequence). The CDR3 has 13 residues. The CDR3 spells CAWSGAQGETQYF.

This chain connects TRBV30 to TRBJ2-5; checking the TCRdb D call of TRBD2 is not possible without DNA. CDR3 length equals 14 residues. In germline, CDR1 is GTSNPN, CDR2 SVGIG (reference sequence). Here the CDR3 reads CAWSIGTSQETQYF.

V is TRBV27 and J is TRBJ2-7; TCRdb's assignment of TRBD1 cannot be checked, as there is no DNA. The CDR3 is 17 residues long. Germline V gene lookup returns CDR1 MNHEY and CDR2 SMNVEV (reference sequence). The CDR3 protein is CASSGTREERGIHEQYF.

The chain recombines TRBV6-5 with TRBJ1-1. Per germline, CDR1 MNHEY and CDR2 SVGAGI. This CDR3 comprises 14 residues. CDR3 residues: CASSYAPGNTEAFF.

Its frequency marks this clonotype as medium-sized. The chain has TRBV13 and TRBJ1-2; TCRdb's D call, TRBD1, is unchecked because there is no DNA. The CDR3 consists of 15 residues. Germline CDR1 and CDR2: PRHDT and FYEKMQ (reference sequence). CDR3 in amino acids: CASSEGGNPTHGYTF.

This clonotype counts as large by frequency. This rearrangement joins TRBV29-1 to TRBJ2-7; TCRdb returns TRBD1, unconfirmable since there is no DNA. Germline loops: CDR1 SQVTM, CDR2 ANQGSEA. This CDR3 has 12 amino acids. The CDR3 is CSVGDSSYEQYF.

The gene calls are TRBV6-5 and TRBJ2-7; checking the TCRdb D call of TRBD1 is not possible without DNA. The length of the CDR3 is 15 residues. Per the germline V gene, CDR1 is MNHEY and CDR2 is SVGAGI. The CDR3: CASTNGQYAFYEQYF.

V usage is TRBV27 and J usage is TRBJ1-5; TCRdb outputs TRBD1, but without DNA this stays unchecked. The CDR3 extends over 17 amino acids. Germline values: CDR1 MNHEY, CDR2 SMNVEV (reference sequence). The CDR3 here is CASRTGTGGSSNQPQHF.

J is TRBJ2-2 and V is TRBV19; the TCRdb D gene call, TRBD2, has no DNA to confirm it. Per germline, CDR1 LNHDA and CDR2 SQIVND (reference sequence). The length of the CDR3 is 13 residues. This CDR3 is CAGGFHYTGELFF.

Measured by frequency, this clonotype is medium-sized (0.01 to 0.1%). This chain uses TRBV13 with TRBJ2-1; TCRdb names TRBD1, which stays unverified in the absence of DNA. Germline V gene sequence: CDR1 PRHDT, CDR2 FYEKMQ (reference sequence). The CDR3 loop spans 15 amino acids. This CDR3 reads CASSLQGFEVGEQFF.

By frequency, this clonotype is medium-sized. Here the CDR3 reads CASSSARSYNEQFF. The V and J genes are TRBV6-5 and TRBJ2-1. This CDR3 region has 14 residues. Germline V gene lookup returns CDR1 MNHEY and CDR2 SVGAGI.

This clonotype counts as medium-sized by frequency. The chain couples TRBV5-6 to TRBJ1-5. This CDR3 has 14 amino acids. Germline values: CDR1 SGHDT, CDR2 YYEEEE. The CDR3 sequence: CASSFGGLGGPQHF.

This clonotype is medium-sized (0.01 to 0.1%) by frequency. The rearrangement uses TRBV10-3 and TRBJ2-2. This CDR3 is built from 15 residues. Germline-derived CDR1 and CDR2 are ENHRY and SYGVKD. The chain's CDR3 is CAISDETANTGELFF.

This clonotype is identified as medium-sized from frequency. The chain is built from TRBV19 and TRBJ2-5; checking the TCRdb D call of TRBD1 is not possible without DNA. Germline CDR1 reads LNHDA; CDR2 reads SQIVND (reference sequence). The CDR3 loop spans 17 amino acids. CDR3 amino acids: CASTPYAGTGSQETQYF.

Measured by frequency, this clonotype is medium-sized. V is TRBV27 and J is TRBJ2-3; there is no DNA to check the TCRdb D call of TRBD1. From germline, CDR1 is MNHEY and CDR2 SMNVEV (reference sequence). This CDR3 has 14 amino acids. The CDR3 is CASSFDRYTDTQYF.

This sequence joins TRBV6-1 and TRBJ2-1; the D call from TCRdb, TRBD1, cannot be confirmed without DNA. The CDR3 is made up of 14 amino acids. The germline V gene has CDR1 MNHNS and CDR2 SASEGT. CDR3 region: CASRRNRVNNEQFF.

The J gene is TRBJ2-3, the V gene TRBV30; the TRBD2 assignment by TCRdb is unverifiable without DNA. The CDR3 consists of 16 residues. CDR1 GTSNPN and CDR2 SVGIG come from the germline V gene (reference sequence). The CDR3 sequence is CAWSPGTSGRLDTQYF.